This T cell receptor (beta chain) came from a study of T-cell memory formation after mild COVID-19. This clonotype was observed a few times. Germline values: CDR1 SGHNT, CDR2 YENEEA. The CDR3 length is 13 residues. Trimming cost V 4 bases and J 1 base, with 7 bases left between them. TCRdb processed the 5' RACE reads anew with MiXCR; each CDR3 protein has one entry. The table records about 470,000 distinct CDR3 sequences, approximately 25% of them present only once. The sequenced material came from PBMCs or a T cell subset sorted from them (not recorded which). This rearrangement joins TRBV11-3 to TRBJ1-1; D ambiguous. This receptor was identified in an adult woman who had mild COVID-19 (a few samples of this study predate the infection). Cell type and time point are not known. For the CDR3, the DNA is TGTGCCAGCAGCTCCAACAGGAACACTGAAGCTTTCTTT. Residues: CASSSNRNTEAFF.